This is a list of T cell receptor beta chains from one sample in a study of CD8 T cells in Susac syndrome. Via MiXCR, TCRdb re-called the immunoSEQ multiplex PCR reads, giving one row per CDR3 protein. The table lists about 130,000 distinct CDR3 sequences, approximately 95% of them singletons, with more than 0.15% in the top ten. The sequencing input was CD8+ T cells from PBMCs. All receptors derive from a human donor with Susac syndrome. Both conserved end residues are part of each CDR3. The D gene is left open where the match is weak. Some rows have no size entry. The others give once, few or many, or a class for an expanded clone.

j_call: TRBJ2-7; d_call: TRBD2; v_call: TRBV5-1; clone_size: -; cdr3_nt: TGCGCCAGCAGCTTGGTGGGAGGGCCGGGTGAGCAGTACTTC; cdr3_aa: CASSLVGGPGEQYF
j_call: TRBJ2-5; d_call: -; v_call: TRBV28; clone_size: -; cdr3_nt: TGTGCCAGCAGTTTTGGCCCGAGAAAAGGGAAGACCCAGTACTTC; cdr3_aa: CASSFGPRKGKTQYF
j_call: TRBJ2-5; d_call: -; v_call: TRBV13; clone_size: once; cdr3_nt: TGTGCCAGCACCCAAAACAGATTCCAAGAGACCCAGTACTTC; cdr3_aa: CASTQNRFQETQYF
j_call: TRBJ1-1; d_call: -; v_call: TRBV5-6; clone_size: -; cdr3_nt: TGTGCCAGCAGCTTGGTCGGGGGGCTGGGAGCTTTCTTT; cdr3_aa: CASSLVGGLGAFF
j_call: TRBJ2-2; d_call: -; v_call: TRBV5-6; clone_size: -; cdr3_nt: TGTGCCAGCAGCTTGGTACCAGGGAACACCGGGGAGCTGTTTTTT; cdr3_aa: CASSLVPGNTGELFF
j_call: TRBJ2-7; d_call: TRBD2; v_call: TRBV18; clone_size: -; cdr3_nt: TGTGCCAGCTCCCCTAGCGGGAGCTCCTACGAGCAGTACTTC; cdr3_aa: CASSPSGSSYEQYF
j_call: TRBJ2-3; d_call: TRBD2; v_call: TRBV9; clone_size: -; cdr3_nt: TGTGCCAGCAGCCCGCGGGGAACTAGCGGGAGGCAAGATACGCAGTATTTT; cdr3_aa: CASSPRGTSGRQDTQYF
j_call: TRBJ1-1; d_call: TRBD1; v_call: TRBV4-1; clone_size: -; cdr3_nt: TGCGCCAGCAGCCAGGGACAGGGGATACCTGAAGCTTTCTTT; cdr3_aa: CASSQGQGIPEAFF
j_call: TRBJ2-7; d_call: -; v_call: TRBV11-2; clone_size: -; cdr3_nt: TGTGCCAGCAGCTCCTCGGGACCCCACGAGCAGTACTTC; cdr3_aa: CASSSSGPHEQYF
j_call: TRBJ2-2; d_call: TRBD2; v_call: TRBV3-1; clone_size: -; cdr3_nt: TGTGCCAGCAGCCAAAGTGGGCTAGCGGGAGAGTTTAAGACCGGGGAGCTGTTTTTT; cdr3_aa: CASSQSGLAGEFKTGELFF
j_call: TRBJ1-5; d_call: TRBD1; v_call: TRBV12-5; clone_size: -; cdr3_nt: TGTGCTAGTGGTTCGAACAGGGGCGCGGGTCAGCCCCAGCATTTT; cdr3_aa: CASGSNRGAGQPQHF
j_call: TRBJ2-1; d_call: -; v_call: TRBV30; clone_size: -; cdr3_nt: TGTGCCTGGGGAAACAATGAGCAGTTCTTC; cdr3_aa: CAWGNNEQFF
j_call: TRBJ2-1; d_call: -; v_call: TRBV5-1; clone_size: -; cdr3_nt: TGCGCCAGCAGCTTGGCTTCCGGCGGGGTTGAGCAGTTCTTC; cdr3_aa: CASSLASGGVEQFF
j_call: TRBJ2-7; d_call: -; v_call: TRBV7-8; clone_size: -; cdr3_nt: TGTGCCAGCAGGCCTCCGGGACACCCTTCCTACGAGCAGTACTTC; cdr3_aa: CASRPPGHPSYEQYF
j_call: TRBJ2-2; d_call: TRBD1; v_call: TRBV11-3; clone_size: -; cdr3_nt: TGTGCCAGCAGCCCGAAGACAGGGTTGAACACCGGGGAGCTGTTTTTT; cdr3_aa: CASSPKTGLNTGELFF
j_call: TRBJ2-7; d_call: TRBD2; v_call: TRBV5-1; clone_size: -; cdr3_nt: TGCGCCAGCAGCCCCGACCCGGGACTAACCTACGAGCAGTACTTC; cdr3_aa: CASSPDPGLTYEQYF
j_call: TRBJ1-1; d_call: TRBD1; v_call: TRBV29-1; clone_size: -; cdr3_nt: TGCAGCGTTTCTTCAGGGGGCACTGAAGCTTTCTTT; cdr3_aa: CSVSSGGTEAFF
j_call: TRBJ2-5; d_call: -; v_call: TRBV5-5; clone_size: -; cdr3_nt: TGTGCCAGCAGCTTGAAGCAGTTGCCCCAAGAGACCCAGTACTTC; cdr3_aa: CASSLKQLPQETQYF
j_call: TRBJ2-3; d_call: -; v_call: TRBV4-1; clone_size: -; cdr3_nt: TGCGCCAGCAGCCAAGTGGCTAGGAGAAGCACAGATACGCAGTATTTT; cdr3_aa: CASSQVARRSTDTQYF
j_call: TRBJ2-1; d_call: -; v_call: TRBV9; clone_size: -; cdr3_nt: TGTGCCAGCAGCGTAAGAGGGCTCTCCTACAATGAGCAGTTCTTC; cdr3_aa: CASSVRGLSYNEQFF
j_call: TRBJ2-1; d_call: TRBD1; v_call: TRBV27; clone_size: -; cdr3_nt: TGTGCCAGCAGTTTTATAGGGGGGGGACAGGGGAGCTCCTACAATGAGCAGTTCTTC; cdr3_aa: CASSFIGGGQGSSYNEQFF
j_call: TRBJ1-1; d_call: -; v_call: TRBV5-1; clone_size: -; cdr3_nt: TGCGCCAGCAGATTTTTACAGGATTTGGGCACTGAAGCTTTCTTT; cdr3_aa: CASRFLQDLGTEAFF
j_call: TRBJ1-2; d_call: -; v_call: TRBV3-1; clone_size: -; cdr3_nt: TGTGCCAGCAGCCAAGGAGGGGAATACTATGGCTACACCTTC; cdr3_aa: CASSQGGEYYGYTF
j_call: TRBJ1-1; d_call: -; v_call: TRBV19; clone_size: -; cdr3_nt: TGTGCCAGTAATAGCATGAACACTGAAGCTTTCTTT; cdr3_aa: CASNSMNTEAFF
j_call: TRBJ2-1; d_call: -; v_call: TRBV6-5; clone_size: -; cdr3_nt: TGTGCCAGCAGTTACTCCGGCCCACACAATGAGCAGTTCTTC; cdr3_aa: CASSYSGPHNEQFF
j_call: TRBJ1-2; d_call: TRBD1; v_call: TRBV12-3/TRBV12-4; clone_size: once; cdr3_nt: TGTGCCAGCAGCCACGGGACAGGGTTTTACTATGGCTACACCTTC; cdr3_aa: CASSHGTGFYYGYTF
j_call: TRBJ2-7; d_call: -; v_call: TRBV25-1; clone_size: -; cdr3_nt: TGTGCCAGCAGTGAATCGTGGAGTGTCTACGAGCAGTACTTC; cdr3_aa: CASSESWSVYEQYF
j_call: TRBJ2-7; d_call: TRBD2; v_call: TRBV5-1; clone_size: -; cdr3_nt: TGCGCCAGCACCCAAGGACTAGCGGGACAGGACGAGCAGTACTTC; cdr3_aa: CASTQGLAGQDEQYF
j_call: TRBJ2-7; d_call: -; v_call: TRBV7-9; clone_size: -; cdr3_nt: TGTGCCAGCAGCTTACAGGGTGGACAGTCCTACGAGCAGTACTTC; cdr3_aa: CASSLQGGQSYEQYF
j_call: TRBJ1-5; d_call: -; v_call: TRBV2; clone_size: -; cdr3_nt: TGTGCCAGCAGTGAAGCGATCGGACAGCTAATATCCCAGCATTTT; cdr3_aa: CASSEAIGQLISQHF
j_call: TRBJ1-1; d_call: TRBD1; v_call: TRBV6-5; clone_size: -; cdr3_nt: TGTGCCAGCATTGGACAGGGAGTAAGTGAAGCTTTCTTT; cdr3_aa: CASIGQGVSEAFF
j_call: TRBJ2-1; d_call: -; v_call: TRBV2; clone_size: -; cdr3_nt: TGTGCCAGCAGCCGGGGCACGCAGTCCTACAATGAGCAGTTCTTC; cdr3_aa: CASSRGTQSYNEQFF
j_call: TRBJ1-2; d_call: TRBD1; v_call: TRBV5-1; clone_size: -; cdr3_nt: TGCGCCAGCAGCTTGTTTGATGCCGGGACAGTCGACGCCTATGGCTACACCTTC; cdr3_aa: CASSLFDAGTVDAYGYTF
j_call: TRBJ2-3; d_call: -; v_call: TRBV4-1; clone_size: -; cdr3_nt: TGCGCCAGCAGCCTGCTGGCGGATGTTGTAGATACGCAGTATTTT; cdr3_aa: CASSLLADVVDTQYF
j_call: TRBJ2-1; d_call: -; v_call: TRBV24-1; clone_size: -; cdr3_nt: TGTGCCACCAGTGAATGGGGCAATGAGCAGTTCTTC; cdr3_aa: CATSEWGNEQFF
j_call: TRBJ1-2; d_call: -; v_call: TRBV5-1; clone_size: -; cdr3_nt: TGCGCCAGCAGCTTGGGGTTTGGCGAGGTTGGCTACACCTTC; cdr3_aa: CASSLGFGEVGYTF
j_call: TRBJ1-2; d_call: -; v_call: TRBV27; clone_size: -; cdr3_nt: TGTGCCAGCAGTTCGGGGACAGGCTACACCTTC; cdr3_aa: CASSSGTGYTF
j_call: TRBJ1-1; d_call: -; v_call: TRBV6-5; clone_size: -; cdr3_nt: TGTGCCAGCAGTTATCTAAGGAGGACTTCTGAAGCTTTCTTT; cdr3_aa: CASSYLRRTSEAFF
j_call: TRBJ2-5; d_call: -; v_call: TRBV4-1; clone_size: -; cdr3_nt: TGCGCCAGCAGCCAAGTCGGTCCTCGGAGGGAGACCCAGTACTTC; cdr3_aa: CASSQVGPRRETQYF
j_call: TRBJ1-1; d_call: -; v_call: TRBV7-9; clone_size: -; cdr3_nt: TGTGCCAGCAGCTCTCCCACGGATTTGAACACTGAAGCTTTCTTT; cdr3_aa: CASSSPTDLNTEAFF
j_call: TRBJ2-7; d_call: TRBD1; v_call: TRBV4-1; clone_size: -; cdr3_nt: TGCGCCAGCAGCGGGACAGGGTGGAACGAGCAGTACTTC; cdr3_aa: CASSGTGWNEQYF
j_call: TRBJ2-1; d_call: -; v_call: TRBV7-9; clone_size: -; cdr3_nt: TGTGCCAGCAGCACAATTGACTTGGGGAATGAGCAGTTCTTC; cdr3_aa: CASSTIDLGNEQFF
j_call: TRBJ1-1; d_call: -; v_call: TRBV5-1; clone_size: -; cdr3_nt: TGCGCCAGCAGCTTGGGGGAGAGCGTCACTGAAGCTTTCTTT; cdr3_aa: CASSLGESVTEAFF
j_call: TRBJ1-1; d_call: -; v_call: TRBV6-4; clone_size: -; cdr3_nt: TGTGCCAGCAGAGGGGGTGCCGGCACTGAAGCTTTCTTT; cdr3_aa: CASRGGAGTEAFF
j_call: TRBJ2-7; d_call: TRBD1; v_call: TRBV18; clone_size: -; cdr3_nt: TGTGCCAGCCAACCTACAGGGGGCTTCACCTACGAGCAGTACTTC; cdr3_aa: CASQPTGGFTYEQYF
j_call: TRBJ2-4; d_call: -; v_call: TRBV28; clone_size: -; cdr3_nt: TGTGCCTCGGGGGCACCGCTAGCCAAAAACATTCAGTACTTC; cdr3_aa: CASGAPLAKNIQYF
j_call: TRBJ2-4; d_call: -; v_call: TRBV7-9; clone_size: -; cdr3_nt: TGTGCCAGCAGCTCCGGGTTGGTCCGGGACATTCAGTACTTC; cdr3_aa: CASSSGLVRDIQYF
j_call: TRBJ2-1; d_call: -; v_call: TRBV27; clone_size: -; cdr3_nt: TGTGCCGTACAGGGGGGGCATGAGCAGTTCTTC; cdr3_aa: CAVQGGHEQFF
j_call: TRBJ2-7; d_call: TRBD2; v_call: TRBV27; clone_size: -; cdr3_nt: TGTGCCAGCAGTACCCGAGGACTAGCGGGAGCCTACGAGCAGTACTTC; cdr3_aa: CASSTRGLAGAYEQYF
j_call: TRBJ1-2; d_call: -; v_call: TRBV12-5; clone_size: -; cdr3_nt: TGTGCTAGTGGTTTGTCCTATGGCTACACCTTC; cdr3_aa: CASGLSYGYTF
j_call: TRBJ2-7; d_call: TRBD2; v_call: TRBV9; clone_size: -; cdr3_nt: TGTGCCAGCAGCGTAGCGGGAGGGCCTCTGGAAGAGCAGTACTTC; cdr3_aa: CASSVAGGPLEEQYF
j_call: TRBJ1-1; d_call: -; v_call: TRBV20-1; clone_size: -; cdr3_nt: TGCAGTGCTAGGAGGAGGGGGGAGGAGCGTATTAGCGTGAACACTGAAGCTTTCTTT; cdr3_aa: CSARRRGEERISVNTEAFF
j_call: TRBJ2-1; d_call: -; v_call: TRBV5-1; clone_size: -; cdr3_nt: TGCGCCAGCAGCTTAGCTTCCGGGAATGAGCAGTTCTTC; cdr3_aa: CASSLASGNEQFF